This is a list of T cell receptor beta chains from one sample in a study of cytomegalovirus exposure and HLA in healthy donors. Using immunoSEQ multiplex PCR, the repertoire was profiled, and TCRdb retains in-frame clones only, with some absent. The sample has about 160,000 clones, over 60% seen once. Sequenced input: PBMCs. The receptors originated from a woman aged 40 to 55 in good health and CMV-seronegative. The CDR3 runs from the conserved cysteine through the conserved F or W. The D gene is left open where the match is weak. Clone size is given for some rows only: seen once, a few or many times, or a class if the clone is expanded.

.	TRBV5-4	.	TRBJ1-5	TGTGCCAGCACCTCCCGCGTGAATCAGCCCCAGCATTTT	CASTSRVNQPQHF
.	TRBV5-4	.	TRBJ1-4	TGTGCCAGCAGCTTGGCCCGGGCGGGACTTGCAACTAATGAAAAACTGTTTTTT	CASSLARAGLATNEKLFF
TRBD1	TRBV7-2	.	TRBJ2-7	TGTGCCAGCAGCTTTACAGGGGTCGAGCAGTACTTC	CASSFTGVEQYF
.	TRBV19	.	TRBJ1-1	TGTGCCAGTAGGTCCCCTTTTGGTCCGGGGAACACTGAAGCTTTCTTT	CASRSPFGPGNTEAFF
.	TRBV29-1	.	TRBJ1-1	TGCAGCGTTGAAGTTGCAGGAAGAAACACTGAAGCTTTCTTT	CSVEVAGRNTEAFF
.	TRBV2	.	TRBJ2-1	TGTGCCAGCAGTCGAGAGGGAGGAAACAATGAGCAGTTCTTC	CASSREGGNNEQFF
TRBD1	TRBV11-2	.	TRBJ2-1	TGTGCCAGCAGCACCCACCGGACAGGGGACCGCTCCTACAATGAGCAGTTCTTC	CASSTHRTGDRSYNEQFF
.	TRBV18	.	TRBJ2-7	TGTGCCAGCTCACCAAATACAGGGCGCGAGCAGTACTTC	CASSPNTGREQYF
TRBD1	TRBV6-5	.	TRBJ1-5	TGTGCCAGCAGTTTACACCGGACAGGGTCGGGACAGCCCCAGCATTTT	CASSLHRTGSGQPQHF
.	TRBV19	.	TRBJ1-1	TGTGCCAGTAGTACCCCCCCACAGGGCCCCGGGACTGAAGCTTTCTTT	CASSTPPQGPGTEAFF
.	TRBV29-1	.	TRBJ1-4	TGCAGCGTTTCCGGGGGGGCGGGAGAAAAACTGTTTTTT	CSVSGGAGEKLFF
TRBD2	TRBV9	.	TRBJ2-3	TGTGCCAGCAGCGCCCAGAGACTAGCTTCTTCTTCGTCCACTAGCACAGATACGCAGTATTTT	CASSAQRLASSSSTSTDTQYF
TRBD2	TRBV6-1	.	TRBJ2-7	TGTGCCAGCGTACGTACAGCGGGGGCCAGGACCGAGCAGTACTTC	CASVRTAGARTEQYF
.	TRBV6-5	.	TRBJ1-1	TGTGCCAGCAGTTACCCCTCACAGACCACTGAAGCTTTCTTT	CASSYPSQTTEAFF
.	TRBV7-9	.	TRBJ1-2	TGTGCCAGCAGCTCAAAGACAGCTAACTATGGCTACACCTTC	CASSSKTANYGYTF
.	TRBV27	few	TRBJ1-5	TGTGCCAGCAGTTTACTGGGAGGGAACAATCAGCCCCAGCATTTT	CASSLLGGNNQPQHF
.	TRBV27	.	TRBJ2-7	TGTGCCAGCAGTCTGATCGGACTACCTGAGGAGCAGTACTTC	CASSLIGLPEEQYF
TRBD1	TRBV6-5	once	TRBJ1-6	TGTGCCAGCAGTTACGTTCAGGGGGCATATTCACCCCTCCACTTT	CASSYVQGAYSPLHF
TRBD1	TRBV7-3	.	TRBJ1-6	TGTGCCAGCAGCTTGGATGGGACAGGGGATTCACCCCTCCACTTT	CASSLDGTGDSPLHF
.	TRBV7-3	.	TRBJ1-1	TGTGCCAGCAGCCGAGGGATGAACACTGAAGCTTTCTTT	CASSRGMNTEAFF
.	TRBV28	.	TRBJ1-2	TGTGCCAGCACCTCTTACCAGGGTAGTCACTATGGCTACACCTTC	CASTSYQGSHYGYTF
.	TRBV7-6	.	TRBJ1-5	TGTGCCAGCAGCTGGGGGGTGGATCAGCCCCAGCATTTT	CASSWGVDQPQHF
.	TRBV2	.	TRBJ2-2	TGTGCCAGCAGTGAACAGGGAGCGGGTTCGAACACCGGGGAGCTGTTTTTT	CASSEQGAGSNTGELFF